This passage covers 11 T cell receptor beta chains from one sample sequenced in a study of control samples from healthy donors and cancer patients. Measured with immunoSEQ multiplex PCR; TCRdb has only the in-frame clones, and not every one. Found here are 60,000 to 95,000 clones, 89% of them singletons; the top ten hold approximately 9.4%. The sample consisted of PBMCs. Receptors originate from a woman in her forties or fifties with colorectal cancer.

This clone was seen only once. The CDR3 nucleotides read TGTGCCAGCAGTTGGGACAGTCCGTGGTATGGCTACACCTTC. Its protein is CASSWDSPWYGYTF. J is TRBJ1-2 and V is TRBV2; 7 nucleotides align to TRBD1. The V and J ends lost 5 bases and 5 bases, in that order; junction bases with no gene match: 8. The CDR3 is made up of 14 amino acids. From germline, CDR1 is SNHLY and CDR2 FYNNEI. Variable domain in full (rest from reference TRBV2 and TRBJ1-2): EPEVTQTPSHQVTQMGQEVILRCVPISNHLYFYWYRQILGQKVEFLVSFYNNEISEKSEIFDDQFSVERPDGSNFTLKIRSTKLEDSAMYFCASSWDSPWYGYTFGSGTRLTVV.

This clone has a single count. The chain couples TRBV6-5 to TRBJ2-2; 9 bases are shared with TRBD2. The CDR3 totals 15 residues. V lost 5 bases and J lost 3; bases outside the gene matches: 4. Per germline, CDR1 MNHEY and CDR2 SVGAGI. CDR3 in amino acids: CASSPTSGYTGELFF. The CDR3 DNA follows: TGTGCCAGCAGTCCGACTAGCGGATACACCGGGGAGCTGTTTTTT.

The rearrangement links TRBV6-2 or TRBV6-3 to TRBJ2-2, with D possibly TRBD2 on 7 matching bases. The V gene's germline CDR1 is MNHEY and CDR2 SVGEGT. This CDR3 comprises 16 residues. Trimming took 6 bases from V and 1 from J, leaving 15 bases between them. The CDR3 protein is CASSPWRGQNTGELFF. The CDR3 coding sequence is TGTGCCAGCAGCCCCTGGCGGGGGCAGAACACCGGGGAGCTGTTTTTT.

This clone came up once. The rearrangement joins TRBV7-9 to TRBJ2-5, with a possible D match to TRBD1 (5 bases). Trimming stripped 1 base from V and 3 bases from J, with 15 bases between. CDR1 SEHNR and CDR2 FQNEAQ come from the germline V gene (reference sequence). The CDR3 covers 16 residues. CDR3 DNA sequence: TGTGCCAGCAGCTTAGGCCAGGGAATTCTTAAAGAGACCCAGTACTTC. Its protein is CASSLGQGILKETQYF. The whole variable domain, remainder taken from reference TRBV7-9 and TRBJ2-5, is DTGVSQNPRHKITKRGQNVTFRCDPISEHNRLYWYRQTLGQGPEFLTYFQNEAQLEKSRLLSDRFSAERPKGSFSTLEIQRTEQGDSAMYLCASSLGQGILKETQYFGPGTRLLVL.

This clone has just a few counts. The V and J genes are TRBV28 and TRBJ1-2; no clear D gene. Per germline, CDR1 MDHEN and CDR2 SYDVKM. Between the trimmed V and J ends, which lost 6 bases and 0 bases, there was a span of 14 bases. The CDR3 sequence is 15 residues long. CDR3 protein: CASRPLESANYGYTF. The CDR3 DNA sequence: TGTGCCAGCAGGCCCCTCGAGTCGGCTAACTATGGCTACACCTTC.

The chain links TRBV6-5 to TRBJ2-5; tentative D call: TRBD1 (5 bases). Trimming removed 8 bases at V and 1 base at J, with 14 bases between. CDR3 length equals 14 residues. CDR1 is MNHEY and CDR2 is SVGAGI in the germline V gene. The CDR3 loop is CASGPTEPQETQYF. CDR3 sequence (DNA): TGTGCCAGCGGCCCGACAGAACCCCAAGAGACCCAGTACTTC.

This clone came up once. The chain uses TRBV9 and TRBJ2-1; D ambiguous. This CDR3 contains 16 residues. CDR1 and CDR2 from the germline V gene are SGDLS and YYNGEE. V lost 0 bases and J 4 bases, leaving 14 bases between the germline ends. Written as DNA, the CDR3 is TGTGCCAGCAGCGTAGGGAGTACGATAACTTACAATGAGCAGTTCTTC. The encoded protein is CASSVGSTITYNEQFF.

The chain couples TRBV7-2 to TRBJ1-1; D may be TRBD1 (5 bases). CDR3 length: 13 amino acids. Trimming pared 4 bases from V and 5 bases from J, leaving 11 bases between. Germline V gene data show CDR1 as SGHTA and CDR2 as FQGNSA. CDR3 sequence: CASSSQEGTEAFF. CDR3 sequence (DNA): TGTGCCAGCAGCTCACAAGAGGGGACTGAAGCTTTCTTT.

The chain employs TRBV19 and TRBJ2-3; D not resolved. Between the trimmed V and J ends, which lost 5 bases and 4 bases, there was a span of 13 bases. The CDR3 consists of 14 residues. Germline loops: CDR1 LNHDA, CDR2 SQIVND (reference sequence). The CDR3 is CASSPTTFSDTQYF. The CDR3 bases are TGTGCCAGTAGTCCGACGACTTTTTCAGATACGCAGTATTTT.

The J gene is TRBJ1-2, the V gene TRBV30; 7 nucleotides align to TRBD1. V shed 1 base, J shed 8 bases, and the junction held 19 bases outside the gene matches. The V gene's germline CDR1 is GTSNPN and CDR2 SVGIG (reference sequence). This CDR3 spans 17 amino acids. The CDR3 region is CAWSDYRGLGNYDGYTF. The DNA for the CDR3 is TGTGCCTGGAGTGACTACAGGGGCCTGGGAAACTATGACGGCTACACCTTC.

This clone was counted once. The J gene is TRBJ1-2, the V gene TRBV5-1; D is unresolved. V was shortened by 0 bases and J by 8 bases, with 11 bases between the two germline ends. This CDR3 region has 13 residues. Germline loops: CDR1 SGHRS, CDR2 YFSETQ. For the CDR3, the DNA is TGCGCCAGCAGCTTGGATGGGATTTCGGGCTACACCTTC. Amino acid sequence: CASSLDGISGYTF.